The rows below give T cell receptor beta chains drawn from one sample of a study of cytotoxic CD8 clonotypes in ibrutinib-treated CLL. Sequencing used immunoSEQ multiplex PCR; TCRdb keeps in-frame clones, though not all of them. The table lists some 200,000 clones, about 72% of them singletons. Sequencing used PBMCs, obtained after 24 months of ibrutinib treatment. Source of these receptors: a human donor with chronic lymphocytic leukemia. CDR3s leave out the opening cysteine and the closing phenylalanine or tryptophan. The listing skips clone size in some rows; elsewhere it reads once, few, many or a size class.

V	size	J	CDR3
TRBV6-5	.	TRBJ2-7	ASTRSGKYEQY
TRBV7-8	.	TRBJ2-3	ASSFLTSGSTDTQY
TRBV9	few	TRBJ1-5	ASSATGYRNQPQH
TRBV15	.	TRBJ2-1	ATSRVGLAHNEQF
TRBV29-1	.	TRBJ1-1	SVEDRGRGNTEAF
TRBV20-1	.	TRBJ1-2	SASVVIGYT
TRBV5-1	.	TRBJ2-6	ASSLEQFGANVLT
TRBV10-1	.	TRBJ2-3	ASRASFTGTDTQY
TRBV5-1	.	TRBJ2-5	ASSSTPYREETQY
TRBV6-1	.	TRBJ2-7	ASSLDRGYEQY
TRBV28	.	TRBJ2-7	ASRTWRPPYEQY
TRBV7-6	.	TRBJ2-1	ASSPSGTSGRKF
TRBV4-1	.	TRBJ1-5	ASSNFQSSNQPQH
TRBV15	.	TRBJ1-3	ATSRDRTSGNTIY
TRBV4-3	.	TRBJ1-4	ASSPRFGEKLF
TRBV2	.	TRBJ1-5	ASSEGRNGQPQH
TRBV28	.	TRBJ2-7	ASGLGSLLYEQY
TRBV20-1	.	TRBJ2-1	SARDYIEQF
TRBV9	few	TRBJ1-2	ASSLDRPNYGYT
TRBV19	.	TRBJ2-7	ASSSRSSSYEQY
TRBV29-1	.	TRBJ2-2	SPEGVGCSTGELF
TRBV6-1	few	TRBJ2-5	ASSAGRVQETQY
TRBV5-1	.	TRBJ2-1	ASSLGQGMVEQF
TRBV5-6	.	TRBJ1-2	ASSMGNYGYT
TRBV2	.	TRBJ1-2	ASSETPGAPNYGYT